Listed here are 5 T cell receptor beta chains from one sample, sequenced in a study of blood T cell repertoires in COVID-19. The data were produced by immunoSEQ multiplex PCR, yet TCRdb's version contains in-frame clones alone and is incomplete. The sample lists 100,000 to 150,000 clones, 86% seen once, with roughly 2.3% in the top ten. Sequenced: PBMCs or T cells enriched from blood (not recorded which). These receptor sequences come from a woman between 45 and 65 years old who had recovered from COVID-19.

This chain's CDR3 is CASSYTGSEGYTF. DNA for the CDR3: TGTGCCAGCTCGTACACAGGGTCTGAGGGCTACACCTTC. The rearrangement uses TRBV18 and TRBJ1-2; TRBD1 might be the D (6 bases). CDR1 and CDR2 (germline): KGHSH, LQKENI. This CDR3 is 13 amino acids long. The ends were cut back, 6 bases at V and 8 bases at J, with 16 bases in the middle.

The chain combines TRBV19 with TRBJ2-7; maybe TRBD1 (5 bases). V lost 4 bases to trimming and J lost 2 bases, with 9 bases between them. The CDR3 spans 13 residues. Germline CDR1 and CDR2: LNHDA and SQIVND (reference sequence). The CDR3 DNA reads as TGTGCCAGTAGTACCCAGGGCACCTACGAGCAGTACTTC. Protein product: CASSTQGTYEQYF.

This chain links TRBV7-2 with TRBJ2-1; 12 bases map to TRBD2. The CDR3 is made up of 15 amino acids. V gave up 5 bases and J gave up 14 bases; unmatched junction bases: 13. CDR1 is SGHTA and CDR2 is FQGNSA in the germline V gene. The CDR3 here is CASSPTGTSGSWKFF. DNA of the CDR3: TGTGCCAGCAGCCCTACCGGGACTAGCGGGTCATGGAAGTTCTTC.

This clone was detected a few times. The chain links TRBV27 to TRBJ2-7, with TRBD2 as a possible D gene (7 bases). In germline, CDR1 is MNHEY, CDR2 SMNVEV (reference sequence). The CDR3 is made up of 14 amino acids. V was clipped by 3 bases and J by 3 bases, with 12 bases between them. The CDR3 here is CASSFRGGDYEQYF. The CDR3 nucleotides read TGTGCCAGCAGTTTCAGGGGAGGGGACTACGAGCAGTACTTC.

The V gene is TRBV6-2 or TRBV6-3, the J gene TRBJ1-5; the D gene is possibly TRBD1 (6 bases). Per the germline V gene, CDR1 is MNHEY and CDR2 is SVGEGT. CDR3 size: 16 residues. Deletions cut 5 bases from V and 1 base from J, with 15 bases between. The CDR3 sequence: CASSGPTGVSNQPQHF. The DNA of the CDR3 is TGTGCCAGCAGTGGCCCGACAGGAGTGAGCAATCAGCCCCAGCATTTT.